What follows are 21 T cell receptor beta chains derived from one specimen sequenced in a study of blood T cell repertoires in COVID-19. The protocol was immunoSEQ multiplex PCR, while the TCRdb copy is restricted to in-frame clones and leaves out a portion. The table includes about 100,000 clones, about 91% detected once. Sequencing was carried out using peripheral blood. The receptors here all came from a human donor in a cohort sampled during active COVID-19.

The chain has TRBV27 and TRBJ2-1; TRBD2 matches 8 bases. The CDR3 spans 15 residues. The V and J ends lost 5 bases and 8 bases, in that order; junction bases with no gene match: 11. CDR1 MNHEY and CDR2 SMNVEV come from the germline V gene (reference sequence). The CDR3 nucleotides read TGTGCCAGCAGTAGGGCGGGAGGAGGTTGGGATGAGCAGTTCTTC. Translated: CASSRAGGGWDEQFF.

The V call is TRBV19, the J call TRBJ1-2; D unclear. Germline V gene sequence: CDR1 LNHDA, CDR2 SQIVND (reference sequence). V lost 3 bases and J 3 bases, leaving 11 bases between the germline ends. This CDR3 has 14 amino acids. CDR3 DNA sequence: TGTGCCAGTAGTATTCCTGGAGTACACTATGGCTACACCTTC. This translates into CASSIPGVHYGYTF.

The chain has TRBV18 and TRBJ2-1; 11 nucleotides line up with TRBD2. This CDR3 is built from 15 residues. J gave up 10 bases and V 3 bases, and 8 bases lay outside the gene matches. Germline V gives CDR1 KGHSH, CDR2 LQKENI. The CDR3 sequence is CASSPLPLAGDEQFF. Written as DNA, the CDR3 is TGTGCCAGCTCACCCCTCCCACTAGCGGGAGACGAGCAGTTCTTC.

The rearrangement uses TRBV3-1 (or the pseudogene TRBV3-2) and TRBJ1-3, with TRBD1 matching over 7 bases. The junction had 15 bases not matched to a gene; V was cut back by 4 bases and J by 0 bases. In germline, CDR1 is LGHDT, CDR2 YNNKEL (reference sequence). There are 19 residues in the CDR3. The CDR3 here is CASSLAGQRYGSSGNTIYF. In DNA form, the CDR3 reads TGTGCCAGCAGCCTCGCGGGACAGCGCTACGGGTCCTCTGGAAACACCATATATTTT.

The chain has TRBV11-2 and TRBJ1-2, with 9 bases identical to TRBD1. This CDR3 comprises 15 residues. Trimming cost V 2 bases and J 4 bases; bases outside gene matches: 5. CDR1 is SGHAT, CDR2 FQNNGV, per germline. The CDR3 loop is CASSLQTGGFYGYTF. The CDR3 bases are TGTGCCAGCAGCTTACAGACAGGGGGTTTCTATGGCTACACCTTC.

Only a few counts were recorded for this clone. This chain connects TRBV7-9 to TRBJ1-1; D not resolved. Germline V gene lookup returns CDR1 SEHNR and CDR2 FQNEAQ (reference sequence). The CDR3 has 12 amino acids. Trimming stripped 5 bases from V and 6 bases from J, with 10 bases between. CDR3 protein: CASSRPGAEAFF. In nucleotides, the CDR3 is TGTGCCAGCAGCCGTCCCGGGGCTGAAGCTTTCTTT.

This chain joins TRBV4-3 and TRBJ2-3; 7 nucleotides align to TRBD1. The V segment lost 1 base and the J segment 0 bases; nucleotides outside the gene matches: 10. There are 18 residues in the CDR3. CDR1 LGHNA and CDR2 YSLEER come from the germline V gene. In nucleotides, the CDR3 is TGCGCCAGCAGCCAAGTTCCGACTGGGACAGCTAGCACAGATACGCAGTATTTT. It translates to CASSQVPTGTASTDTQYF.

V is TRBV6-6 and J is TRBJ1-3, with D perhaps matching TRBD1 (6 bases). The CDR3 is 14 residues long. Looked up from germline, CDR1 is MNHNY and CDR2 is SVGAGI (reference sequence). V was clipped by 4 bases and J by 4 bases, with 11 bases between them. For the CDR3, the DNA is TGTGCCAGCAGTTCGAGGGGGGGCGGAAACACCATATATTTT. Its protein product is CASSSRGGGNTIYF.

The V and J genes are TRBV6-5 and TRBJ2-7; a possible D gene is TRBD1 (6 bases). V lost 2 bases and J lost 4, with 6 bases in between. The CDR3 loop spans 12 amino acids. Germline V gene data show CDR1 as MNHEY and CDR2 as SVGAGI. CDR3 loop: CASSYRGYEQYF. The CDR3 region has the DNA TGTGCCAGCAGTTACAGGGGGTACGAGCAGTACTTC.

This clone showed up just once. The chain uses TRBV7-9 and TRBJ2-3; D is possibly TRBD2 (7 bases). Between the trimmed V and J ends, which lost 3 bases and 4 bases, there was a span of 17 bases. This CDR3 contains 16 residues. CDR1 and CDR2 (germline): SEHNR, FQNEAQ (reference sequence). The CDR3: CASSFLLAEGADTQYF. CDR3 coding DNA: TGTGCCAGCAGCTTTCTTCTAGCGGAGGGGGCAGATACGCAGTATTTT.

V and J are TRBV5-5 and TRBJ2-6; maybe TRBD2 (5 bases). V was shortened by 2 bases and J by 0 bases, with 15 bases between the two germline ends. The CDR3 loop spans 18 amino acids. Germline lookup yields CDR1 SGHKS and CDR2 YYEKEE (reference sequence). CDR3 loop: CASSLAAEFPSGANVLTF. The DNA for the CDR3 is TGTGCCAGCAGCTTAGCGGCGGAGTTCCCCTCTGGGGCCAACGTCCTGACTTTC.

This clone was recorded only once. The chain couples TRBV30 to TRBJ1-2; 7 bases align to TRBD1. J was trimmed by 4 bases and V by 3 bases; bases with no gene match: 8. CDR1 and CDR2 (germline): GTSNPN, SVGIG (reference sequence). The CDR3 loop spans 14 amino acids. CDR3 region: CAWSRQGLGYGYTF. The CDR3 nucleotides read TGTGCCTGGAGCAGACAGGGCCTCGGCTATGGCTACACCTTC.

The J gene is TRBJ1-3, the V gene TRBV18; D might be TRBD1 (6 bases). Trimming took off 3 bases at V and 4 bases at J, with 13 bases between the two ends. The CDR3 is 15 residues long. Germline V lookup: CDR1 KGHSH, CDR2 LQKENI. The CDR3 bases are TGTGCCAGCTCACCCGGACGACAGGCCGGAAACACCATATATTTT. Translation: CASSPGRQAGNTIYF.

The V gene is TRBV7-9, the J gene TRBJ2-7; 9 bases align to TRBD2. V was clipped by 5 bases and J by 0 bases; unmatched bases: 14. CDR3 length equals 18 residues. Germline V gene lookup returns CDR1 SEHNR and CDR2 FQNEAQ (reference sequence). In nucleotides, the CDR3 is TGTGCCAGCAGCCTGGAGTCGGGCGGGGGGGATTACTCCTACGAGCAGTACTTC. This sequence encodes CASSLESGGGDYSYEQYF.

The chain links TRBV6-5 to TRBJ1-2, with D unresolved. Germline values: CDR1 MNHEY, CDR2 SVGAGI. CDR3 length: 13 residues. Trimming took off 5 bases at V and 3 bases at J, with 10 bases between the two ends. The DNA for the CDR3 is TGTGCCAGCAGTCTCTCGTATGACTATGGCTACACCTTC. Protein: CASSLSYDYGYTF.

The rearrangement joins TRBV4-1 to TRBJ2-7; 11 bases agree with TRBD1. V lost 4 bases to trimming and J lost 3 bases; unmatched junction nucleotides: 11. Germline V CDR1 and CDR2: MGHRA, YSYEKL. The CDR3 sequence is 17 residues long. Here the CDR3 DNA reads TGCGCCAGCAGCCTACAGGCCTTGGGACAGGGGGTCTACGAGCAGTACTTC. Encoded protein: CASSLQALGQGVYEQYF.

The chain couples TRBV19 to TRBJ2-1; 7 bases are a match to TRBD1. Germline V lookup: CDR1 LNHDA, CDR2 SQIVND (reference sequence). V lost 6 bases and J lost 0; bases outside the gene matches: 8. The CDR3 length is 16 residues. CDR3 loop: CASRPDRVLSYNEQFF. DNA for the CDR3: TGTGCCAGTAGGCCTGACAGGGTTCTCTCCTACAATGAGCAGTTCTTC.

V gene TRBV7-9 combines with J gene TRBJ1-1; D is undetermined. This CDR3 is 12 amino acids long. Germline V CDR1 and CDR2: SEHNR, FQNEAQ (reference sequence). The V gene lost 3 bases and the J gene lost 6 bases, with 8 bases spanning the gap. The CDR3 reads CASSFRYSEAFF. The CDR3 nucleotides read TGTGCCAGCAGCTTTCGATACTCTGAAGCTTTCTTT.

The genes are TRBV14 and TRBJ1-2; D unresolved. V gave up 0 bases and J gave up 4 bases, with 6 bases separating them. The CDR3 is 13 amino acids. Per germline, CDR1 SGHDN and CDR2 FVKESK. This CDR3 reads CASSQDYSYGYTF. The DNA of the CDR3 is TGTGCCAGCAGCCAAGATTACAGCTATGGCTACACCTTC. The variable domain in full, completed from reference TRBV14 and TRBJ1-2, reads EAGVTQFPSHSVIEKGQTVTLRCDPISGHDNLYWYRRVMGKEIKFLLHFVKESKQDESGMPNNRFLAERTGGTYSTLKVQPAELEDSGVYFCASSQDYSYGYTFGSGTRLTVV.

This clone is a singleton in its sample. The chain joins TRBV19 to TRBJ1-5; possible D gene TRBD1, 5 bases. V gave up 4 bases and J gave up 2 bases, with 6 bases separating them. Looked up from germline, CDR1 is LNHDA and CDR2 is SQIVND (reference sequence). The CDR3 sequence is 13 residues long. Here the CDR3 reads CASSTGGNQPQHF. The DNA of the CDR3 is TGTGCCAGTAGTACGGGGGGCAATCAGCCCCAGCATTTT.

CDR3 DNA: TGCAGCGTTGTGCCAGGGGGATCGTCTGGGGAGCTGTTTTTT. Translation: CSVVPGGSSGELFF. The chain carries TRBV29-1 and TRBJ2-2; 7 bases match TRBD1. Germline CDR1 SQVTM, CDR2 ANQGSEA. V lost 4 bases to trimming and J lost 8 bases; unmatched junction nucleotides: 10. The CDR3 has 14 residues.